This T cell receptor beta chain came from a study of HIV-infected children after antiretroviral therapy interruption. About the study: All children had CD4+ count above 500 and viral load below 50 copies/ml.

This clonotype is medium-sized (0.01 to 0.1%) in the sample. Treatment noted: PENTA 11 planned treatment interruption arm or continuous ART arm. The CDR3 contains 11 residues. V lost 5 bases, J lost 3 bases, and 2 bases lay in between. RNA-based 3' RACE libraries used unique molecular identifiers. TCRdb itself ran the 3' RACE reads through MiXCR, one entry per CDR3 protein. The sample has fewer than 50,000 distinct CDR3 sequences, 4.3% seen once. Sequencing was performed on CD45RA+ CD4+ T cells from PBMCs, pooled from several time points, taken from a donor given antiretroviral therapy, either interrupted or continuous. Subset given: naive CD4+ CD45RA+ CD45RO- T cells. The rearrangement uses TRBV12-3 or TRBV12-4 and TRBJ2-1; D is unresolved. The TCR sequence derives from a pool of human donors with HIV. The DNA of the CDR3 is TGTGCCAGCAGTGTCTACAATGAGCAGTTCTTC. Translated, it gives CASSVYNEQFF.